One T cell receptor beta chain is described in this entry. Its antigen is as yet unknown. A junction boundary mismatches the germline segment, possibly from a read error. This CDR3 contains 14 residues. Germline assignment: CDR1 SGHAT and CDR2 FQNNGV. These data belong to a study of cytomegalovirus exposure and HLA in healthy donors. PCR amplification relied on 60 Vbeta primers (plus 13 Jbeta primers). Sequenced by immunoSEQ multiplex PCR; TCRdb stores in-frame clones only, minus some. The table has 150,000 to 200,000 clones, roughly four fifths seen once. Overall study results and limits: Using a false discovery rate of 0.05, a later analysis showed that roughly 16,000 TCR beta sequences were associated with HLA alleles. TCR beta V- and J-gene trimming, according to a later analysis, was linked to a missense DCLRE1C variant. Reportedly, fewer N-insertions than the approximately 690-donor mean appeared in an Asian-associated ancestry cluster in a later analysis. It was likely that a cluster of highly shared sequence variants was a sequencing artifact.

This TCR was sampled from a man in his late teens or twenties in good health and CMV-seronegative. The chain carries TRBV11-2 and TRBJ2-7, with 8 bases identical to TRBD2. The sequenced sample was PBMCs. CDR3 protein: CASGFSGKSYEQYF. The DNA of the CDR3 is TGTGCCAGCGGCTTTAGCGGGAAATCCTACGAGCAGTACTTC.